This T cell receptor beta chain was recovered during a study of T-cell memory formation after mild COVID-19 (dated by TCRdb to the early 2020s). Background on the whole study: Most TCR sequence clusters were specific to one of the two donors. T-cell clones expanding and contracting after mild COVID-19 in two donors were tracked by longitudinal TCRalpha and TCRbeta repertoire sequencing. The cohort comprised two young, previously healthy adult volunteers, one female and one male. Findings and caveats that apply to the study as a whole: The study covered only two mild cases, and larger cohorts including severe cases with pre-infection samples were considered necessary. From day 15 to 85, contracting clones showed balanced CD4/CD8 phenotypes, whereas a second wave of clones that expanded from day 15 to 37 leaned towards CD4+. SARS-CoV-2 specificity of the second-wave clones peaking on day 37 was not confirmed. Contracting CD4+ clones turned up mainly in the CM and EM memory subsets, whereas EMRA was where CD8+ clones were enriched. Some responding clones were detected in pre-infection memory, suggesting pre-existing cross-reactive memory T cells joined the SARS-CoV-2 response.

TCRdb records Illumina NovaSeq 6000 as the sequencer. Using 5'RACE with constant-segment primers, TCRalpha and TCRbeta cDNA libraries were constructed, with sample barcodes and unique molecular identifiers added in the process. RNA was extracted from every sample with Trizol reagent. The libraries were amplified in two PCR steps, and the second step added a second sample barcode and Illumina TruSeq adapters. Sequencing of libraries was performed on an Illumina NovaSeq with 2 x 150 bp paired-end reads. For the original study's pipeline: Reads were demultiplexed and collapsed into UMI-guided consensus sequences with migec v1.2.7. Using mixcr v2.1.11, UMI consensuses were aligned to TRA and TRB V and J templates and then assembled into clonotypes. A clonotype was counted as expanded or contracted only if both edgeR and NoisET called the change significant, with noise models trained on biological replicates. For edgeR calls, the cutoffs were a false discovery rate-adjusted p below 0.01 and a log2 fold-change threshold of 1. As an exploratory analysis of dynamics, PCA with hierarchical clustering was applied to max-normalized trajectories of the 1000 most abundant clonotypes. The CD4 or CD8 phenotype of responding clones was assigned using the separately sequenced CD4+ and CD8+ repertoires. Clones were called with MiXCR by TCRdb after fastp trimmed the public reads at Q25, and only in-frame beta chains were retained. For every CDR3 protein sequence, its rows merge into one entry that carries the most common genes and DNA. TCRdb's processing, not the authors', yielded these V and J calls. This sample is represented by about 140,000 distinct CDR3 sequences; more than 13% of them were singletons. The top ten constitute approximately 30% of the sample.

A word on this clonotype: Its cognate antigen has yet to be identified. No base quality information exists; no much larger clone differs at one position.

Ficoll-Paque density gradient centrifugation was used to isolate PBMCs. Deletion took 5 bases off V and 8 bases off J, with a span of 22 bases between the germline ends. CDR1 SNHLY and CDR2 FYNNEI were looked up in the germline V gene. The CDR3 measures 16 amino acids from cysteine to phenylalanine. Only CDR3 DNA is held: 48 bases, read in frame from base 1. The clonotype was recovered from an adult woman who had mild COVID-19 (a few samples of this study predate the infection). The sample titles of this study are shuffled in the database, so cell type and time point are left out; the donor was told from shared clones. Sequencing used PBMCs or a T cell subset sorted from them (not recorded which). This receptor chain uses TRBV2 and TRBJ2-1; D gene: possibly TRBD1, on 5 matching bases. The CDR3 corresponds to CASSTTPALSRDEQFF. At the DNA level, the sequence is TGTGCCAGCAGTACTACGCCAGCCCTCTCCAGGGATGAGCAGTTCTTC.